This T cell receptor beta chain was captured in a study of T cell responses to AZD1222 COVID-19 vaccine. Across the study: Pooling covered second doses at about 4 or about 12 weeks.

A word on this clone: The antigen remains unidentified.

General observations from the study: Just a handful of AZD1222 recipients were seropositive at baseline.

The CDR3 consists of 15 residues. Germline V lookup: CDR1 MGHRA, CDR2 YSYEKL. V lost 1 base and J lost 6, with 12 bases in between. Produced via immunoSEQ multiplex PCR; TCRdb's table is partial and in-frame only. The profile shows roughly 160,000 clones, roughly nine tenths of them singletons. This chain connects TRBV4-1 to TRBJ1-4; a weak D match, TRBD1 (5 bases). The sequence derives from an adult in good health. This specimen was peripheral blood, taken on day 0 of AZD1222 vaccination. CDR3 protein: CASSQVVGGDEKLFF. DNA of the CDR3: TGCGCCAGCAGCCAAGTAGTTGGGGGAGATGAAAAACTGTTTTTT.